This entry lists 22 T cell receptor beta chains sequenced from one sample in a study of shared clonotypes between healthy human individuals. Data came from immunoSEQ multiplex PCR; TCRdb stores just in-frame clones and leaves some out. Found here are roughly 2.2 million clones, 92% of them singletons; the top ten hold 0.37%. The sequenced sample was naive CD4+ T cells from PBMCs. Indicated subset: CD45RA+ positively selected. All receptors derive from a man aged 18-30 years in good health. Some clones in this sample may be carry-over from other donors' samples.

The CDR3 sequence: CASAVRENEKLFF. Written as DNA, the CDR3 is TGTGCCAGCGCCGTACGGGAGAATGAAAAACTGTTTTTT. The V gene is TRBV27, the J gene TRBJ1-4; D is unclear. Trimming removed 8 bases from V and 5 bases from J, with 12 bases in between. This CDR3 is 13 amino acids long. Germline V gives CDR1 MNHEY, CDR2 SMNVEV (reference sequence).

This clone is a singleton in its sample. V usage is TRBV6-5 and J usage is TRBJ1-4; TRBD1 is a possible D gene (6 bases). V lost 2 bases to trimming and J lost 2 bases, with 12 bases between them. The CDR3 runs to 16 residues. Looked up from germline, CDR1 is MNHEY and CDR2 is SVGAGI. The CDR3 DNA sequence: TGTGCCAGCAGTTACGGAGGGGGGATGACTAATGAAAAACTGTTTTTT. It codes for CASSYGGGMTNEKLFF.

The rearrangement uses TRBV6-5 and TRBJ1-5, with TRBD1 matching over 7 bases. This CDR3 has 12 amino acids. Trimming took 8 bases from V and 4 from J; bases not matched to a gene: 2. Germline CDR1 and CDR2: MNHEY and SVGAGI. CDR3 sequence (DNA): TGTGCCAGCGGGACAGCAAATCAGCCCCAGCATTTT. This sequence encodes CASGTANQPQHF.

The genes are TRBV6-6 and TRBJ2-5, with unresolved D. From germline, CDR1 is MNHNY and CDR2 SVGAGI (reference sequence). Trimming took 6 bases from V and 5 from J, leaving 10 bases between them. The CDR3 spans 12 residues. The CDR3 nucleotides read TGTGCCAGCAGCAACACCGGGGAGACCCAGTACTTC. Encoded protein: CASSNTGETQYF.

CDR3 in amino acids: CAISEIALPSSYEQYF. The DNA of the CDR3 is TGTGCCATCAGTGAGATAGCGCTACCGAGCTCCTACGAGCAGTACTTC. V usage is TRBV10-3 and J usage is TRBJ2-7; D is possibly TRBD2 (5 bases). This CDR3 is built from 16 residues. CDR1 and CDR2 from the germline V gene are ENHRY and SYGVKD. Trimming stripped 2 bases from V and 0 bases from J, with 14 bases between.

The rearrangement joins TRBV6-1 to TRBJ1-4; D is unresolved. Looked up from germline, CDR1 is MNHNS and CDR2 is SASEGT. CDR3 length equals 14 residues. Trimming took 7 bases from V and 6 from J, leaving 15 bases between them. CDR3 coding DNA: TGTGCCAGCAACTTATACGGCGGGGATGAAAAACTGTTTTTT. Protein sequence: CASNLYGGDEKLFF.

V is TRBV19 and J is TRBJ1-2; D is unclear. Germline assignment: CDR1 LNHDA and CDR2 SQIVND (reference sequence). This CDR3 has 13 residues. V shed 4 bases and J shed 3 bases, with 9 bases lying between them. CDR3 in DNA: TGTGCCAGTAGTAAAGGATTGGACTATGGCTACACCTTC. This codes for CASSKGLDYGYTF.

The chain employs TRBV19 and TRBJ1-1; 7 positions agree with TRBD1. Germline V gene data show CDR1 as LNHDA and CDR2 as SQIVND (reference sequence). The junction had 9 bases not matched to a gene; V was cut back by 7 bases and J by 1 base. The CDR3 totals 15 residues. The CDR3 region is CASILTTGWNTEAFF. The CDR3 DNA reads TGTGCCAGTATTTTAACGACAGGGTGGAACACTGAAGCTTTCTTT.

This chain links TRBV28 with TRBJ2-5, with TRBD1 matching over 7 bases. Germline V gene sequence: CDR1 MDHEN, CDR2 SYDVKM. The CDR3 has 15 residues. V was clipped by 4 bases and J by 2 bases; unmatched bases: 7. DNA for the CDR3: TGTGCCAGCAGTTCCGCGGTCAGGGGGCAAGAGACCCAGTACTTC. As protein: CASSSAVRGQETQYF.

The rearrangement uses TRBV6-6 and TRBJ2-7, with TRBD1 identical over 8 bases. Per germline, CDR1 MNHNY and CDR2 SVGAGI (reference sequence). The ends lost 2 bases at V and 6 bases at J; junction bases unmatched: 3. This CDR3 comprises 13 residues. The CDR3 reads CASSYSQGAEQYF. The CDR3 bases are TGTGCCAGCAGTTACAGTCAGGGGGCCGAGCAGTACTTC.

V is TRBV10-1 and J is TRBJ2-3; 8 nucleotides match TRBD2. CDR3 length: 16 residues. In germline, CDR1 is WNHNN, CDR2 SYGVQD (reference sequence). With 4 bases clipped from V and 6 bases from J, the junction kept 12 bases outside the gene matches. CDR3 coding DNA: TGCGCCAGCAGTGGGACTAGCCAGGTTGAGGGGGATACGCAGTATTTT. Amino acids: CASSGTSQVEGDTQYF.

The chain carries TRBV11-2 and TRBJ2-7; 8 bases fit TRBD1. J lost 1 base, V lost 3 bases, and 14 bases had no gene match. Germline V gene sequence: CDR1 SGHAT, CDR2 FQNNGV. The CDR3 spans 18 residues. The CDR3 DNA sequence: TGTGCCAGCAGCTTCCTATTCACACAGGGGGTTTTATCCTACGAGCAGTACTTC. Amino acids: CASSFLFTQGVLSYEQYF.

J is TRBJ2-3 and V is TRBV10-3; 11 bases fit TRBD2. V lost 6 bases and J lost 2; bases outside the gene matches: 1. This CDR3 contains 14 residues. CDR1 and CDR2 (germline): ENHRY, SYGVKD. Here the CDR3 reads CAIRGLADTDTQYF. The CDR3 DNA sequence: TGTGCCATCAGGGGACTAGCGGACACAGATACGCAGTATTTT.

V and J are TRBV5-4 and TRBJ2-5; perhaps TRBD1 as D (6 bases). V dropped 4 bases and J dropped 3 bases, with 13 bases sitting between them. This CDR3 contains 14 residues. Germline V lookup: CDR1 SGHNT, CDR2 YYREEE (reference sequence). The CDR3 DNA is TGTGCCAGCAGCAAGAAGGGGGAGAAAGAGACCCAGTACTTC. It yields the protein CASSKKGEKETQYF.

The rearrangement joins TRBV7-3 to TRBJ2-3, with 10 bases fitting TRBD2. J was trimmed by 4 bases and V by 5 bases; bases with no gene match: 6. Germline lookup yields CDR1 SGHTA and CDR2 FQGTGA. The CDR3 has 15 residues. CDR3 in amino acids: CASSRASGSADTQYF. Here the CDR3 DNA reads TGTGCCAGCAGCCGGGCTAGCGGGAGCGCAGATACGCAGTATTTT.

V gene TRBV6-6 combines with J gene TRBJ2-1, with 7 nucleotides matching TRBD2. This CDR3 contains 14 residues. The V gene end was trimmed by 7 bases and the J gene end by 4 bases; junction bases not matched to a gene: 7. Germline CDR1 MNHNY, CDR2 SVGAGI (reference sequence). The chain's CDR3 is CASTPAGLYNEQFF. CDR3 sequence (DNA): TGTGCCAGCACTCCAGCGGGGCTATACAATGAGCAGTTCTTC.

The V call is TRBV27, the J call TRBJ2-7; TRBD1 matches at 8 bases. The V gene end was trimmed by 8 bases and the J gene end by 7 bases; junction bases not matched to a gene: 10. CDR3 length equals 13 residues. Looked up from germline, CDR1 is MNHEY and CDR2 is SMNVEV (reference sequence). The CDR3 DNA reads TGTGCCAGCGGCCGGGACAGGAGACTGGAGCAGTACTTC. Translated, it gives CASGRDRRLEQYF.

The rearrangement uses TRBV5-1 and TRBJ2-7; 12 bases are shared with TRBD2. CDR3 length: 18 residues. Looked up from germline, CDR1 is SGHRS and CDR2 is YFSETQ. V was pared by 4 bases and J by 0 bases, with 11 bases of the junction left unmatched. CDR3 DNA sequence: TGCGCCAGCAGCATACCGGGACTAGCGGGCGCTAGCTCCTACGAGCAGTACTTC. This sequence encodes CASSIPGLAGASSYEQYF.

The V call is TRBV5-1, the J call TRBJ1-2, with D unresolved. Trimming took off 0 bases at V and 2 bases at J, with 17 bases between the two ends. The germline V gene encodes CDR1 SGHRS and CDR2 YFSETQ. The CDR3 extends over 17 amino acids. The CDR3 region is CASSLVPPQAENYGYTF. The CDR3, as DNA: TGCGCCAGCAGCTTGGTTCCTCCTCAGGCTGAGAACTATGGCTACACCTTC. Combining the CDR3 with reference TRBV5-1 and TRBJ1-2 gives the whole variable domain KAGVTQTPRYLIKTRGQQVTLSCSPISGHRSVSWYQQTPGQGLQFLFEYFSETQRNKGNFPGRFSGRQFSNSRSEMNVSTLELGDSALYLCASSLVPPQAENYGYTFGSGTRLTVV.

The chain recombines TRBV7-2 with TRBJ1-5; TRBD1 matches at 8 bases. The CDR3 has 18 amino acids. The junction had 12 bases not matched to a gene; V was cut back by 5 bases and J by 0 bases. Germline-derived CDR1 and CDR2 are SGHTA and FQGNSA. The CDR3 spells CASSPGGTGAYSNQPQHF. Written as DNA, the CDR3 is TGTGCCAGCAGCCCTGGGGGGACAGGTGCCTATAGCAATCAGCCCCAGCATTTT.

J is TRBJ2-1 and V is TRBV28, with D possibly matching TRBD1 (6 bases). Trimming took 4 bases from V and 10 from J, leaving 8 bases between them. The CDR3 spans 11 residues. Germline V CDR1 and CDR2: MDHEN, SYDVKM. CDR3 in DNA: TGTGCCAGCAGTTCCGGGACAGAGCAGTTCTTC. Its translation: CASSSGTEQFF. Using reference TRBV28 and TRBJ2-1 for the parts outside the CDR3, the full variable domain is DVKVTQSSRYLVKRTGEKVFLECVQDMDHENMFWYRQDPGLGLRLIYFSYDVKMKEKGDIPEGYSVSREKKERFSLILESASTNQTSMYLCASSSGTEQFFGPGTRLTVL.

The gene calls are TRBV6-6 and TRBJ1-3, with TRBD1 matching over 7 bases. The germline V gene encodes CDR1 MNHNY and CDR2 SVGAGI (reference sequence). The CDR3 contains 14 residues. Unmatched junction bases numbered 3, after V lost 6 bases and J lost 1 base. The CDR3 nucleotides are TGTGCCAGCAGCCCAGGGGGATCTGGAAACACCATATATTTT. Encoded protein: CASSPGGSGNTIYF.